A single sample gave rise to the 31 T cell receptor beta chains below, sequenced in a study of blood T cell repertoires in COVID-19 (dated by TCRdb to 2019 to 2021). Libraries were made using the immunoSEQ multiplex PCR assay. TCRdb obtained this table from immuneACCESS and retained in-frame rearrangements with V and J assigned. These tables miss some clones; where compared with another copy, unresolved V genes account for less than half of the shortfall, and the remainder is unexplained. Within this sample are approximately 470,000 clones, with approximately 85% of them counted one time only. The ten largest clones represent approximately 2.9% of the sample. The sequenced sample was peripheral blood. These receptors originate from a human donor in a cohort sampled during active COVID-19.

The table lists this clone with a count of one. The chain carries TRBV6-5 and TRBJ2-2; 8 nucleotides agree with TRBD2. The V and J ends lost 6 bases and 2 bases, in that order; junction bases with no gene match: 5. Germline CDR1 reads MNHEY; CDR2 reads SVGAGI. The CDR3 loop spans 15 amino acids. CDR3 bases: TGTGCCAGCAGCCGACTAGCGACTAACACCGGGGAGCTGTTTTTT. Protein product: CASSRLATNTGELFF.

The J gene is TRBJ2-2, the V gene TRBV6-1, with 9 bases matching TRBD2. The CDR3 is 18 residues long. V was pared by 1 base and J by 4 bases, with 10 bases of the junction left unmatched. Germline V lookup: CDR1 MNHNS, CDR2 SASEGT. The CDR3 DNA follows: TGTGCCAGCAGTGAAGTTAGCGGGAGAGCTCAGGGCACCGGGGAGCTGTTTTTT. It is translated as CASSEVSGRAQGTGELFF.

The rearrangement joins TRBV29-1 to TRBJ1-1; D not resolved. Germline V CDR1 and CDR2: SQVTM, ANQGSEA. The V end was cut by 4 bases, the J end by 1 base, with 13 bases between. The CDR3 has 14 residues. In DNA form, the CDR3 reads TGCAGCGTTGTTGAGGGAACTGGGAACACTGAAGCTTTCTTT. Its protein product is CSVVEGTGNTEAFF.

The V and J genes are TRBV29-1 and TRBJ1-2; the match to TRBD1 covers 7 bases. V lost 7 bases, J lost 4 bases, and 9 bases stayed unmatched. In germline, CDR1 is SQVTM, CDR2 ANQGSEA. This CDR3 region has 13 residues. The CDR3 reads CSAALTGVYGYTF. CDR3 sequence (DNA): TGCAGCGCCGCTTTAACAGGGGTCTATGGCTACACCTTC.

This clone was recorded only once. The V call is TRBV5-4, the J call TRBJ1-3; TRBD1 aligns across 9 bases. Trimming took 1 base from V and 6 from J; bases not matched to a gene: 5. This CDR3 is built from 15 residues. Germline values: CDR1 SGHNT, CDR2 YYREEE (reference sequence). CDR3 region: CASSLQQGAENTIYF. The CDR3, as DNA: TGTGCCAGCAGCTTGCAACAGGGGGCGGAAAACACCATATATTTT.

The J gene is TRBJ2-2, the V gene TRBV19, with a possible D match to TRBD1 (6 bases). V was trimmed by 7 bases and J by 3 bases, leaving 18 bases between them. CDR1 is LNHDA and CDR2 is SQIVND in the germline V gene (reference sequence). CDR3 length: 16 residues. The CDR3 DNA is TGTGCCAGTACTGCTACCGGGACAAGCTACACCGGGGAGCTGTTTTTT. Translation gives CASTATGTSYTGELFF.

This chain links TRBV18 with TRBJ1-5; 9 bases are a match to TRBD1. The germline V gene encodes CDR1 KGHSH and CDR2 LQKENI. The CDR3 is 16 amino acids. With V trimmed by 2 bases and J by 5 bases, 7 bases remained unmatched. The CDR3 DNA reads TGTGCCAGCTCACCAAGTGTGAGACAGGGGGATCAGCCCCAGCATTTT. This codes for CASSPSVRQGDQPQHF.

The genes are TRBV5-4 and TRBJ2-7, with D unclear. The length of the CDR3 is 14 residues. CDR1 and CDR2 from the germline V gene are SGHNT and YYREEE (reference sequence). V lost 0 bases and J 3 bases, leaving 10 bases between the germline ends. CDR3 coding DNA: TGTGCCAGCAGCTTGGCCGGCGGTCTCTACGAGCAGTACTTC. Translation gives CASSLAGGLYEQYF. The full variable domain, rest sourced from reference TRBV5-4 and TRBJ2-7, is ETGVTQSPTHLIKTRGQQVTLRCSSQSGHNTVSWYQQALGQGPQFIFQYYREEENGRGNFPPRFSGLQFPNYSSELNVNALELDDSALYLCASSLAGGLYEQYFGPGTRLTVT.

This chain links TRBV5-1 with TRBJ1-1, with 10 positions matching TRBD1. This CDR3 has 14 residues. Germline assignment: CDR1 SGHRS and CDR2 YFSETQ. V was clipped by 9 bases and J by 5 bases; unmatched bases: 10. CDR3 DNA: TGCGCCACAGGACAGGGGGGATCGAGTACTGAAGCTTTCTTT. Residues: CATGQGGSSTEAFF.

The V and J genes are TRBV24-1 and TRBJ2-7; TRBD1 matches 9 bases. The ends lost 3 bases at V and 0 bases at J; junction bases unmatched: 2. The CDR3 length is 15 residues. Looked up from germline, CDR1 is KGHDR and CDR2 is SFDVKD. CDR3 sequence reads: CATSDGTGSSYEQYF. Here the CDR3 DNA reads TGTGCCACCAGTGATGGGACAGGGAGCTCCTACGAGCAGTACTTC.

The V and J genes are TRBV10-1 and TRBJ2-7; weak D call: TRBD2 (5 bases). The V end was cut by 2 bases, the J end by 4 bases, with 15 bases between. Germline V gene data show CDR1 as WNHNN and CDR2 as SYGVQD (reference sequence). The CDR3 runs 15 residues. CDR3 loop: CASSEGLEVGYEQYF. As DNA, the CDR3 is TGCGCCAGCAGTGAGGGACTGGAGGTGGGGTACGAGCAGTACTTC.

V is TRBV28 and J is TRBJ1-4, with TRBD1 identical over 7 bases. V lost 6 bases and J lost 0; bases outside the gene matches: 7. The CDR3 has 16 residues. Germline assignment: CDR1 MDHEN and CDR2 SYDVKM. CDR3 nucleotides: TGTGCCAGCAGCACACAGGGGTTTGCAACTAATGAAAAACTGTTTTTT. Amino acid sequence: CASSTQGFATNEKLFF.

The V call is TRBV9, the J call TRBJ2-3; TRBD1 is a possible D gene (5 bases). V was cut by 4 bases and J by 6 bases, with 15 bases left in between. The CDR3 totals 14 residues. The germline V gene encodes CDR1 SGDLS and CDR2 YYNGEE. The CDR3 reads CASSHGSGRDTQYF. Here the CDR3 DNA reads TGTGCCAGCAGCCACGGATCAGGGCGCGATACGCAGTATTTT. The whole variable domain, filled in from reference TRBV9 and TRBJ2-3, reads DSGVTQTPKHLITATGQRVTLRCSPRSGDLSVYWYQQSLDQGLQFLIQYYNGEERAKGNILERFSAQQFPDLHSELNLSSLELGDSALYFCASSHGSGRDTQYFGPGTRLTVL.

The chain couples TRBV12-3 or TRBV12-4 to TRBJ1-1, with unresolved D. Trimming shortened V by 6 bases and J by 6 bases, and 14 bases separated the two germline ends. The CDR3 contains 13 residues. CDR3 nucleotide sequence: TGTGCCAGCAGCCTACGGGTGATCCCTGAAGCTTTCTTT. Amino acid sequence: CASSLRVIPEAFF.

The rearrangement uses TRBV28 and TRBJ2-3; perhaps TRBD1 as D (6 bases). The V and J ends lost 7 bases and 4 bases respectively, with 9 bases between them. The germline gives CDR1 MDHEN, CDR2 SYDVKM. There are 12 residues in the CDR3. CDR3 residues: CASTGVADTQYF. CDR3 DNA: TGTGCCAGCACAGGGGTAGCAGATACGCAGTATTTT.

The gene calls are TRBV20-1 and TRBJ1-5, with unresolved D. Per germline, CDR1 DFQATT and CDR2 SNEGSKA (reference sequence). The CDR3 length is 11 residues. V lost 3 bases and J lost 2, with 2 bases in between. This chain's CDR3 is CSASGNQPQHF. DNA for the CDR3: TGCAGTGCTAGCGGCAATCAGCCCCAGCATTTT.

The rearrangement uses TRBV2 and TRBJ2-1; 10 bases match TRBD2. V shed 6 bases and J 7 bases; nucleotides not matched to a gene: 3. Germline-derived CDR1 and CDR2 are SNHLY and FYNNEI. The CDR3 loop spans 13 amino acids. CDR3 loop: CASRGLARNEQFF. CDR3 DNA sequence: TGTGCCAGCAGGGGACTAGCGAGGAATGAGCAGTTCTTC.

This chain uses TRBV11-1 with TRBJ2-1; D perhaps matches TRBD1 (5 bases). CDR3 size: 15 residues. V dropped 4 bases and J dropped 5 bases, with 15 bases sitting between them. Germline-derived CDR1 and CDR2 are SGHAT and FQDESV (reference sequence). The DNA of the CDR3 is TGTGCCAGCAGCTCCAGGGTTCGAGCAGACAATGAGCAGTTCTTC. Amino acids: CASSSRVRADNEQFF. The complete variable domain, with remaining parts taken from reference TRBV11-1 and TRBJ2-1, reads EAEVAQSPRYKITEKSQAVAFWCDPISGHATLYWYRQILGQGPELLVQFQDESVVDDSQLPKDRFSAERLKGVDSTLKIQPAELGDSAMYLCASSSRVRADNEQFFGPGTRLTVL.

The rearrangement uses TRBV7-2 and TRBJ1-4; tentatively, D is TRBD1 (5 bases). Trimming left V 6 bases short and J 0 bases short, with 14 bases between. CDR1 and CDR2 (germline): SGHTA, FQGNSA. This CDR3 is built from 16 residues. Written as DNA, the CDR3 is TGTGCCAGCAGAACGACCACAGGTGCAACTAATGAAAAACTGTTTTTT. Residues: CASRTTTGATNEKLFF.

This chain joins TRBV12-3 or TRBV12-4 and TRBJ1-2; possibly TRBD1 for D (6 bases). Trimming left V 4 bases short and J 5 bases short, with 11 bases between. This CDR3 region has 13 residues. The CDR3 loop reads CASSSVGGYGYTF. The CDR3 coding sequence is TGTGCCAGCAGTTCGGTAGGGGGATATGGCTACACCTTC.

The J gene is TRBJ1-6, the V gene TRBV9, with 7 bases that match TRBD1. The CDR3 is 13 residues long. The J segment lost 9 bases and the V segment lost 7 bases, leaving 7 bases of the junction unmatched. Germline V gene lookup returns CDR1 SGDLS and CDR2 YYNGEE. The chain's CDR3 is CASYRGRGSPLHF. The CDR3 region has the DNA TGTGCCAGCTACAGGGGTAGGGGTTCACCCCTCCACTTT.

The rearrangement links TRBV4-2 to TRBJ1-4; 10 bases align to TRBD1. The ends lost 6 bases at V and 2 bases at J; junction bases unmatched: 3. Germline CDR1 and CDR2: LGHNA and YNFKEQ. CDR3 length: 15 amino acids. CDR3 bases: TGTGCCAGCAGGTCGGGACAGGGGACTAATGAAAAACTGTTTTTT. Its translation is CASRSGQGTNEKLFF.

The chain uses TRBV20-1 and TRBJ1-1; D uncertain. This CDR3 spans 11 amino acids. V lost 6 bases and J 0 bases, leaving 5 bases between the germline ends. Germline CDR1 is DFQATT and CDR2 is SNEGSKA (reference sequence). This CDR3 is CSAHLNTEAFF. CDR3 nucleotides: TGCAGTGCCCATCTGAACACTGAAGCTTTCTTT.

The rearrangement joins TRBV23-1 to TRBJ2-1; 10 nucleotides line up with TRBD1. TRBV23-1 has ORF status, its function being uncertain. V gave up 4 bases and J gave up 4 bases; unmatched junction bases: 16. This CDR3 spans 19 amino acids. As DNA, the CDR3 is TGCGCCAGCAGTCGTAATCCACCCCTCCGGGACAGGGGATACAATGAGCAGTTCTTC. It encodes CASSRNPPLRDRGYNEQFF.

The chain joins TRBV19 to TRBJ1-4; D gene ambiguous. The germline gives CDR1 LNHDA, CDR2 SQIVND (reference sequence). Trimming pared 6 bases from V and 4 bases from J, leaving 12 bases between. This CDR3 is built from 14 residues. CDR3 region: CASRSFEGNEKLFF. In DNA, the CDR3 is TGTGCCAGTAGGTCTTTCGAGGGTAATGAAAAACTGTTTTTT.

J is TRBJ1-2 and V is TRBV3-1 (or the pseudogene TRBV3-2); no clear D. The V end was cut by 4 bases, the J end by 3 bases, with 9 bases between. CDR1 and CDR2 from the germline V gene are LGHDT and YNNKEL (reference sequence). This CDR3 spans 13 amino acids. The CDR3 protein is CASSLRRDYGYTF. The CDR3 DNA is TGTGCCAGCAGCCTAAGACGGGACTATGGCTACACCTTC.

This chain uses TRBV7-9 with TRBJ2-2, with a tentative D call TRBD2 (7 bases). Deletions cut 0 bases from V and 3 bases from J, with 14 bases between. Germline V gene lookup returns CDR1 SEHNR and CDR2 FQNEAQ (reference sequence). The CDR3 totals 17 residues. CDR3: CASSLARQGRDTGELFF. Written as DNA, the CDR3 is TGTGCCAGCAGCTTAGCGCGTCAGGGGAGGGACACCGGGGAGCTGTTTTTT.

The chain has TRBV6-5 and TRBJ1-4, with unresolved D. CDR1 is MNHEY and CDR2 is SVGAGI in the germline V gene. This CDR3 is 12 amino acids long. The V end was cut by 6 bases, the J end by 5 bases, with 7 bases between. In DNA form, the CDR3 reads TGTGCCAGCAGCCGGGTGAATGAAAAACTGTTTTTT. Translated, it gives CASSRVNEKLFF.

The rearrangement uses TRBV6-1 and TRBJ2-1; perhaps TRBD1 as D (6 bases). Germline CDR1 and CDR2: MNHNS and SASEGT. This CDR3 region has 14 residues. Trimming removed 7 bases at V and 4 bases at J, with 14 bases between. DNA for the CDR3: TGTGCCAGCAACTCACAGGGAGAGTACAATGAGCAGTTCTTC. Encoded protein: CASNSQGEYNEQFF.

This chain links TRBV9 with TRBJ1-6, with D hard to call. The germline V gene encodes CDR1 SGDLS and CDR2 YYNGEE. The CDR3 contains 15 residues. V lost 7 bases and J 9 bases, leaving 20 bases between the germline ends. CDR3 coding DNA: TGTGCCAGCTCCCCGCCGGAGGGCCGCGGTTCACCCCTCCACTTT. Translation: CASSPPEGRGSPLHF. Variable domain in full (rest from reference TRBV9 and TRBJ1-6): DSGVTQTPKHLITATGQRVTLRCSPRSGDLSVYWYQQSLDQGLQFLIQYYNGEERAKGNILERFSAQQFPDLHSELNLSSLELGDSALYFCASSPPEGRGSPLHFGNGTRLTVT.

The chain uses TRBV5-8 and TRBJ1-1, with a weak D call TRBD1 (6 bases). Trimming removed 4 bases at V and 3 bases at J, with 16 bases between. Germline CDR1 reads SGHTS; CDR2 reads YDEGEE. The CDR3 loop spans 15 amino acids. In nucleotides, the CDR3 is TGTGCCAGCAGCAAGGGGACACCGCCGCACACTGAAGCTTTCTTT. It specifies CASSKGTPPHTEAFF.